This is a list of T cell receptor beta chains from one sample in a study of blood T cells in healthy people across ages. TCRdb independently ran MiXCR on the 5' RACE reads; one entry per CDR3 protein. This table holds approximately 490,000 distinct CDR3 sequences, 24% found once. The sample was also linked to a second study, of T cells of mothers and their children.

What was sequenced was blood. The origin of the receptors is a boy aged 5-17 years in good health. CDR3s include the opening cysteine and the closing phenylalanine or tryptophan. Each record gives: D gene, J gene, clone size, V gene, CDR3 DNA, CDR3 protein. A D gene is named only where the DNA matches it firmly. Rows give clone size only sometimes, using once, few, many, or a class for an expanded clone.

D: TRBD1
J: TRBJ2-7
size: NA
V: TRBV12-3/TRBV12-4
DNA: TGTGCCAGCAGTGCCGGGACAGGACTATATACCTACGAGCAGTACTTC
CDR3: CASSAGTGLYTYEQYF

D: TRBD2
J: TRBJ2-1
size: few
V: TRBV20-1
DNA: TGCAGTGCTCCGGGACCACTAGCGGGACCTTACAATGAGCAGTTCTTC
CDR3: CSAPGPLAGPYNEQFF

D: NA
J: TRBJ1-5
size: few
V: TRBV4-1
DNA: TGCGCCAGCAGCCAAGATTCCGGGGGCCGGGGGCCCCAGCATTTT
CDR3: CASSQDSGGRGPQHF

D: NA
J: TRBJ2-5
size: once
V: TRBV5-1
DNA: TGCGCCAGCAGCTTAGACGGAACACACCAAGAGACCCAGTACTTC
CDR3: CASSLDGTHQETQYF

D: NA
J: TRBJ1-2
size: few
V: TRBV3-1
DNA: TGTGCCAGCAGCCAAGCCGGAGTCCTCGAAGGCGACTACACCTTC
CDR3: CASSQAGVLEGDYTF

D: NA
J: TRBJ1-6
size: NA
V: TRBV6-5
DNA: TGTGCCAGCAGTTCAACAGGGAGCTCCTATAATTCACCCCTCCACTTT
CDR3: CASSSTGSSYNSPLHF

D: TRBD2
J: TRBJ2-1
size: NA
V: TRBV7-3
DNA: TGTGCCAGCAGCCCCGACCCCCATAGCGGGTACAATGAGCAGTTCTTC
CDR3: CASSPDPHSGYNEQFF

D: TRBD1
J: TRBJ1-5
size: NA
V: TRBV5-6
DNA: TGTGCCAGCAGTTCAGGGGGCGCAATGGGAAGCAATCAGCCCCAGCATTTT
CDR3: CASSSGGAMGSNQPQHF

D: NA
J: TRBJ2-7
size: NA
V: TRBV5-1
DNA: TGCGCCAGCAGCTTGGAGTGGGTCTCCTACGAGCAGTACTTC
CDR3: CASSLEWVSYEQYF

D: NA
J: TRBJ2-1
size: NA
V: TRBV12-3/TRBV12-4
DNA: TGTGCCAGCAGTTTAGGAGCCTTGGAGGTTGAGCAGTTCTTC
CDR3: CASSLGALEVEQFF

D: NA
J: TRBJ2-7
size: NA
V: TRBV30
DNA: TGTGCCTGGGGTACCCAGGGCTACGAGCAGTACTTC
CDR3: CAWGTQGYEQYF

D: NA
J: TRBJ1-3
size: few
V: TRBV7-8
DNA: TGTGCCAGCAGCCTCCTGTCGCGGACGCTTCAGGGGTTAGGTGAAAACACCATATATTTT
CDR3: CASSLLSRTLQGLGENTIYF

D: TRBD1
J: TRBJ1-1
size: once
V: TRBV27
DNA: TGTGCCAGCAGGAACAGGGGCCACACTGAAGCTTTCTTT
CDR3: CASRNRGHTEAFF

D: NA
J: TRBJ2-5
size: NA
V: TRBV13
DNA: TGTGCCCCCCCCCGAGGGGAAGAGACCCAGTACTTC
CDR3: CAPPRGEETQYF

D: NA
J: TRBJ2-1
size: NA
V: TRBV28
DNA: TGTGCCAGCAGTTTCCCCGGGGCTCGACGGCGCAATGAGCAGTTCTTC
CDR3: CASSFPGARRRNEQFF

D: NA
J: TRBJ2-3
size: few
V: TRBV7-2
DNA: TGTGCCAGCAGCTTAGTTTTGGGCCCAGATACGCAGTATTTT
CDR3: CASSLVLGPDTQYF

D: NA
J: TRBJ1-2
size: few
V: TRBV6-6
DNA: TGTGCCAGCAGTTACGGGGGCTACTATGGCTACACCTTC
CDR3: CASSYGGYYGYTF